Following are 21 T cell receptor beta chains from one sample sequenced in a study of technical replicates of blood from a few donors. The data were produced by immunoSEQ multiplex PCR, yet TCRdb's version contains in-frame clones alone and is incomplete. The repertoire holds nearly 80,000 clones, with approximately 93% as singletons. Sequencing was performed on T cells isolated from PBMCs. The source of these receptors is a human donor in good health.

The CDR3 bases are TGTGCCAGCAGCGCTGACAGAAGCTCCTACGAGCAGTACTTC. It codes for CASSADRSSYEQYF. The J gene is TRBJ2-7, the V gene TRBV7-9, with D tentatively TRBD1 (5 bases). This CDR3 is 14 amino acids long. Germline CDR1 SEHNR, CDR2 FQNEAQ (reference sequence). The ends were cut back, 5 bases at V and 0 bases at J, with 11 bases in the middle.

J is TRBJ2-1 and V is TRBV2; a possible D gene is TRBD1 (7 bases). The CDR3 runs 13 residues. V dropped 8 bases and J dropped 14 bases, with 22 bases sitting between them. CDR1 is SNHLY, CDR2 FYNNEI, per germline. The CDR3 DNA reads TGTGCCAGCGTTGAACCGAGACAGGGAGGAAAGTTCTTC. It codes for CASVEPRQGGKFF. The entire variable domain, with the rest obtained from reference TRBV2 and TRBJ2-1, is as follows: EPEVTQTPSHQVTQMGQEVILRCVPISNHLYFYWYRQILGQKVEFLVSFYNNEISEKSEIFDDQFSVERPDGSNFTLKIRSTKLEDSAMYFCASVEPRQGGKFFGPGTRLTVL.

The V call is TRBV6-6, the J call TRBJ2-3; the match to TRBD1 covers 11 bases. The CDR3 is 15 residues long. CDR1 and CDR2 from the germline V gene are MNHNY and SVGAGI (reference sequence). Germline trimming cut 7 bases from V and 0 bases from J; bases unmatched to any gene: 3. The CDR3 loop is CASTGQGASTDTQYF. The CDR3 bases are TGTGCCAGCACCGGACAGGGGGCCAGCACAGATACGCAGTATTTT.

The chain links TRBV4-2 to TRBJ2-7; 12 bases match TRBD2. Germline CDR1 and CDR2: LGHNA and YNFKEQ. Unmatched junction bases numbered 7, after V lost 0 bases and J lost 4 bases. The CDR3 extends over 17 amino acids. CDR3 bases: TGTGCCAGCAGCCAAGAAGGACTAGCGGGACACACATACGAGCAGTACTTC. This gives the protein CASSQEGLAGHTYEQYF.

The table lists this clone with a few counts. The rearrangement links TRBV5-7 to TRBJ1-1, with D tentatively TRBD1 (5 bases). TRBV5-7 is an ORF; its function is uncertain. The CDR3 has 12 amino acids. V dropped 10 bases and J dropped 5 bases, with 15 bases sitting between them. In DNA form, the CDR3 reads TGTGCCGGGGAGGGGATGGGAACTGAAGCTTTCTTT. The encoded protein is CAGEGMGTEAFF.

V and J are TRBV9 and TRBJ1-3; TRBD1 aligns across 8 bases. Germline V CDR1 and CDR2: SGDLS, YYNGEE. This CDR3 is built from 17 residues. V trimming: 3 bases; J trimming: 5 bases; junction bases outside the gene matches: 13. The CDR3 loop is CASSATYFRGLRNTIYF. CDR3 bases: TGTGCCAGCAGCGCAACATATTTCAGGGGGCTAAGAAACACCATATATTTT.

V and J are TRBV6-5 and TRBJ2-1; a possible D gene is TRBD2 (7 bases). Germline V gene sequence: CDR1 MNHEY, CDR2 SVGAGI. V was trimmed by 6 bases and J by 8 bases, leaving 20 bases between them. The CDR3 has 15 amino acids. CDR3 DNA: TGTGCCAGCAGCCTAACGGGGGGCTTTGGCGATGAGCAGTTCTTC. The encoded protein is CASSLTGGFGDEQFF.

The J gene is TRBJ2-3, the V gene TRBV7-8; 9 bases fit TRBD2. CDR3 length equals 15 residues. Per the germline V gene, CDR1 is SGHVS and CDR2 is FQNEAQ. V lost 6 bases to trimming and J lost 2 bases; unmatched junction nucleotides: 6. The CDR3 sequence: CASSLAGSNTDTQYF. The CDR3 bases are TGTGCCAGCAGTCTAGCGGGATCTAACACAGATACGCAGTATTTT.

The chain uses TRBV7-3 and TRBJ2-7; maybe TRBD2 (6 bases). Trimming pared 3 bases from V and 3 bases from J, leaving 12 bases between. This CDR3 region has 14 residues. From germline, CDR1 is SGHTA and CDR2 FQGTGA. The CDR3 is CASSFPGGVYEQYF. CDR3 nucleotide sequence: TGTGCCAGCAGCTTCCCCGGAGGGGTCTACGAGCAGTACTTC.

The V gene is TRBV6-5, the J gene TRBJ1-5; the D gene is possibly TRBD1 (5 bases). This CDR3 has 15 amino acids. The V and J ends lost 2 bases and 2 bases respectively, with 10 bases between them. Germline V gene data show CDR1 as MNHEY and CDR2 as SVGAGI. CDR3 in DNA: TGTGCCAGCAGTTACATACCCAGGGGCAATCAGCCCCAGCATTTT. Amino acids: CASSYIPRGNQPQHF.

The chain couples TRBV11-2 to TRBJ1-1, with TRBD1 identical over 7 bases. Trimming cost V 2 bases and J 11 bases; bases outside gene matches: 5. CDR1 SGHAT and CDR2 FQNNGV come from the germline V gene. The CDR3 runs 12 residues. The CDR3 here is CASSLIDREAFF. CDR3 DNA sequence: TGTGCCAGCAGCTTAATCGACAGGGAGGCTTTCTTT.

The rearrangement links TRBV30 to TRBJ1-2, with 8 bases identical to TRBD1. With 0 bases clipped from V and 2 bases from J, the junction kept 11 bases outside the gene matches. The CDR3 is made up of 17 amino acids. Germline V gene data show CDR1 as GTSNPN and CDR2 as SVGIG (reference sequence). This CDR3 is CAWSVSLTGTGNYGYTF. The CDR3 nucleotides are TGTGCCTGGAGTGTATCTCTAACCGGGACAGGCAACTATGGCTACACCTTC.

V gene TRBV2 combines with J gene TRBJ2-7; TRBD2 is a possible D gene (6 bases). In germline, CDR1 is SNHLY, CDR2 FYNNEI. Between the trimmed V and J ends, which lost 5 bases and 4 bases, there was a span of 21 bases. CDR3 length: 16 amino acids. CDR3 nucleotides: TGTGCCAGCAGTTATAGCCCCGACGGGGCGGGGTACGAGCAGTACTTC. Protein: CASSYSPDGAGYEQYF.

The chain joins TRBV11-3 to TRBJ2-7; 8 nucleotides match TRBD2. Looked up from germline, CDR1 is SGHNT and CDR2 is YENEEA. V lost 1 base and J lost 2; bases outside the gene matches: 4. The CDR3 is 15 amino acids. The CDR3: CASSLVPGGPYEQYF. CDR3 DNA sequence: TGTGCCAGCAGCTTAGTCCCGGGAGGGCCCTACGAGCAGTACTTC.

This sequence joins TRBV9 and TRBJ2-7; maybe TRBD2 (5 bases). CDR3 size: 13 residues. Germline-derived CDR1 and CDR2 are SGDLS and YYNGEE. Deletions cut 4 bases from V and 3 bases from J, with 11 bases between. The CDR3 protein is CASSPGRDYEQYF. In DNA form, the CDR3 reads TGTGCCAGCAGCCCCGGACGGGACTACGAGCAGTACTTC.

V gene TRBV6-5 combines with J gene TRBJ2-1; 8 bases fit TRBD2. CDR1 MNHEY and CDR2 SVGAGI come from the germline V gene. With 3 bases clipped from V and 7 bases from J, the junction kept 11 bases outside the gene matches. The CDR3 has 16 residues. The DNA of the CDR3 is TGTGCCAGCAGTTATACCGGGACTAGGGGTAGGAATGAGCAGTTCTTC. Its protein product is CASSYTGTRGRNEQFF.

The chain carries TRBV6-5 and TRBJ2-2; D perhaps matches TRBD2 (5 bases). Germline V CDR1 and CDR2: MNHEY, SVGAGI. The germline V and J ends were trimmed by 4 bases and 7 bases, with 7 bases remaining between them. The CDR3 loop spans 12 amino acids. The CDR3 protein is CASSSAGGELFF. CDR3 DNA: TGTGCCAGCAGTTCGGCGGGCGGGGAGCTGTTTTTT.

The genes are TRBV12-1 and TRBJ2-5; whether TRBD2, the table's D call, matches the DNA was not checked. TRBV12-1 is given as a pseudogene. The CDR3 extends over 16 amino acids. The CDR3 coding sequence is TGTGCCAGCAGCTTTGAGCGAGCGGGTAAACAAGAGACCCAGTACTTC. Translation gives CASSFERAGKQETQYF.

J is TRBJ2-1 and V is TRBV25-1; no clear D. V was trimmed by 2 bases and J by 7 bases, leaving 12 bases between them. The germline V gene encodes CDR1 MGHDK and CDR2 SYGVNS. The CDR3 has 14 amino acids. Here the CDR3 reads CASSEPLSVNEQFF. The CDR3 bases are TGTGCCAGCAGTGAACCCCTTTCGGTTAATGAGCAGTTCTTC.

This chain connects TRBV11-2 to TRBJ1-3; TRBD1 agrees at 7 bases. The CDR3 is 14 residues long. Germline values: CDR1 SGHAT, CDR2 FQNNGV. V trimming: 9 bases; J trimming: 2 bases; junction bases outside the gene matches: 7. DNA for the CDR3: TGTGCCAGTAATATTCAGGGGGCTGGAAACACCATATATTTT. Residues: CASNIQGAGNTIYF.

The chain couples TRBV27 to TRBJ2-7, with D uncertain. The CDR3 length is 13 residues. CDR1 and CDR2 from the germline V gene are MNHEY and SMNVEV (reference sequence). V dropped 6 bases and J dropped 4 bases, with 13 bases sitting between them. The CDR3 loop reads CASSPPGDYEQYF. In DNA, the CDR3 is TGTGCCAGCAGCCCGCCCGGAGATTACGAGCAGTACTTC.